This T cell receptor beta chain was observed in a study of response to subunit inactivated influenza vaccine. TCRdb ran MiXCR on the RT-PCR reads and lists one entry per CDR3 protein. The table has a few hundred thousand distinct CDR3 sequences, approximately 11% seen once; the top ten hold approximately 12%. Study outcomes and limitations: After each seasonal influenza vaccination, few new T cells are recruited, the authors suggested.

Comments on this clonotype: Its antigen is undetermined.

Germline loops: CDR1 MGHRA, CDR2 YSYEKL. The CDR3 contains 14 residues. The ends were cut back, 4 bases at V and 2 bases at J, with 10 bases in the middle. The receptor comes from a middle-aged man who received an inactivated influenza vaccine. The rearrangement joins TRBV4-1 to TRBJ2-3; D gene uncertain. The sequencing used PBMCs from blood, collected roughly 6 weeks after vaccination. In nucleotides, the CDR3 is TGCGCCAGCAGCCCTCGCTGGCCCACAGATACGCAGTATTTT. Protein sequence: CASSPRWPTDTQYF.